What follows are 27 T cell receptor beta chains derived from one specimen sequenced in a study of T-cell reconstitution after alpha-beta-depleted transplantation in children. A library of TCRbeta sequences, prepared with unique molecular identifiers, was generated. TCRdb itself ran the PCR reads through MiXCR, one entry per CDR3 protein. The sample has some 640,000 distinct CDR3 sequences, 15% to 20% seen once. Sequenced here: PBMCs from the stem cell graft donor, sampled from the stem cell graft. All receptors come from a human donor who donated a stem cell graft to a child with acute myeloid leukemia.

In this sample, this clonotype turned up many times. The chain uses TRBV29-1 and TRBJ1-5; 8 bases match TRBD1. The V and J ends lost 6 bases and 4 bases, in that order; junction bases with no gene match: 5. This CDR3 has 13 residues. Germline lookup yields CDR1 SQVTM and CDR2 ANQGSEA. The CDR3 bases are TGCAGCGTCCCAGGGGGCTTGAATCAGCCCCAGCATTTT. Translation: CSVPGGLNQPQHF.

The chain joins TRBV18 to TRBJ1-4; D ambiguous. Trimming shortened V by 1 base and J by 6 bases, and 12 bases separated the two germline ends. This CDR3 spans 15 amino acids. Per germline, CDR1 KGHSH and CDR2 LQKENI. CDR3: CASSPRTKRDEKLFF. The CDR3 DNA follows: TGTGCCAGCTCACCACGCACAAAGAGGGATGAAAAACTGTTTTTT. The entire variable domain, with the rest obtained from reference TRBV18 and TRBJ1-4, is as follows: NAGVMQNPRHLVRRRGQEARLRCSPMKGHSHVYWYRQLPEEGLKFMVYLQKENIIDESGMPKERFSAEFPKEGPSILRIQQVVRGDSAAYFCASSPRTKRDEKLFFGSGTQLSVL.

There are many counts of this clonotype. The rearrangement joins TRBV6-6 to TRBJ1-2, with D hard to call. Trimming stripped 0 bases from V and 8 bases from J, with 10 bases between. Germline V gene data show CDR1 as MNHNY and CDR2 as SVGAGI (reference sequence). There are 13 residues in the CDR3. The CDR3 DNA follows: TGTGCCAGCAGTTACTCGGACGGGAAAGGCTACACCTTC. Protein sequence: CASSYSDGKGYTF.

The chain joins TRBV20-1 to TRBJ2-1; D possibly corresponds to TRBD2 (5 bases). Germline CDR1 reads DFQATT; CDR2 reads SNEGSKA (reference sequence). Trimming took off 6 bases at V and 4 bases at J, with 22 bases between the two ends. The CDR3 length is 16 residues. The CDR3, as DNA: TGCAGTGCAGCCTCAGGCATAGCGTGGGTTTACAATGAGCAGTTCTTC. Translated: CSAASGIAWVYNEQFF.

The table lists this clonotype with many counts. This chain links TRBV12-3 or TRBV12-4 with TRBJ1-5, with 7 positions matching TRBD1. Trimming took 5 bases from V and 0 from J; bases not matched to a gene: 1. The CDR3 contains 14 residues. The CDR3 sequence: CASSDRVSNQPQHF. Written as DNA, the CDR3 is TGTGCCAGCAGTGACAGGGTTAGCAATCAGCCCCAGCATTTT.

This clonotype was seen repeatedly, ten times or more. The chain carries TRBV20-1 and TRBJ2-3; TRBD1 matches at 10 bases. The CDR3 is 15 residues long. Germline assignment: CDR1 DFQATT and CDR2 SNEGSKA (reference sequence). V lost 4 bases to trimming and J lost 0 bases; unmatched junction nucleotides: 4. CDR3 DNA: TGCAGTGCTATTCGGGACAGGGGAAGCACAGATACGCAGTATTTT. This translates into CSAIRDRGSTDTQYF.

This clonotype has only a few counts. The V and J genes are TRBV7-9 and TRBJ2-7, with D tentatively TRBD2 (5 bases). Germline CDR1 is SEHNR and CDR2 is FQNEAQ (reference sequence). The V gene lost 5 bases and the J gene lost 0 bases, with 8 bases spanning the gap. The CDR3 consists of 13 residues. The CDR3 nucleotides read TGTGCCAGCAGCCGCGAGGGCTCCTACGAGCAGTACGTC. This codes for CASSREGSYEQYV.

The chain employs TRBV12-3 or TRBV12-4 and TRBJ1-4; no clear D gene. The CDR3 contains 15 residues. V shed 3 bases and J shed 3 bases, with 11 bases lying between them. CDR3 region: CASSFTGRPNEKLFF. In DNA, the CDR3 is TGTGCCAGCAGTTTTACTGGCAGACCTAATGAAAAACTGTTTTTT.

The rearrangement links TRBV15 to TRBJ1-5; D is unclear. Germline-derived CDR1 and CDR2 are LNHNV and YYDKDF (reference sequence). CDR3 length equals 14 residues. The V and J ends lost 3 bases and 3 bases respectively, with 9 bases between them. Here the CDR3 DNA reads TGTGCCACCAGCAGCCTCTCCCTCAATCAGCCCCAGCATTTT. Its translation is CATSSLSLNQPQHF.

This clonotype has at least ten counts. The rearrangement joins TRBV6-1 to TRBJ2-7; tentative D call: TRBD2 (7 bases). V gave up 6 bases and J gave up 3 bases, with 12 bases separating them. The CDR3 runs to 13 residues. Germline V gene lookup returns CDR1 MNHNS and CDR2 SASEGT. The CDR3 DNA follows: TGTGCCAGCAGGGGAGGGGGATACTACGAGCAGTACGTC. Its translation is CASRGGGYYEQYV.

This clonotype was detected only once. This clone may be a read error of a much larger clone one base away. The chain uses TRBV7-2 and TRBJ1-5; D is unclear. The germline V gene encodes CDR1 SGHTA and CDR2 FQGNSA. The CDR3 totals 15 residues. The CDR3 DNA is TGTGCCAGCAGCTTAGACTATTATAGCAATGAGCCCCAGCATTTT. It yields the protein CASSLDYYSNEPQHF.

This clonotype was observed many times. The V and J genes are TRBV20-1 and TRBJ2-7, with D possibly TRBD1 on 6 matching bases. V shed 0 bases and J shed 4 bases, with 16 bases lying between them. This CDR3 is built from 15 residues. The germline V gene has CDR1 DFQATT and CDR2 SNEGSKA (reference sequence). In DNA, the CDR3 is TGCAGTGCTAGAGACCGCAGGGGTTCGGGGTACGAGCAGTACTTC. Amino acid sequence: CSARDRRGSGYEQYF.

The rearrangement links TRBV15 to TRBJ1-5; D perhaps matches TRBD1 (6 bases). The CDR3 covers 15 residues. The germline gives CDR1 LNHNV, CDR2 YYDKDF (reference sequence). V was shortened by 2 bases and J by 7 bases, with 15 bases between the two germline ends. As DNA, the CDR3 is TGTGCCACCAGCAGATCGGGGGGGGGCCGGCAGCCCCAGCATTTT. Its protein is CATSRSGGGRQPQHF.

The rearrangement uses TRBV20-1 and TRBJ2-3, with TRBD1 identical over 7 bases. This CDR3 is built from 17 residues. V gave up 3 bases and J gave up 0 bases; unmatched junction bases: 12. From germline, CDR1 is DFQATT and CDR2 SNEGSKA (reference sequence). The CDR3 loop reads CSASLTRGHSSTDTQYF. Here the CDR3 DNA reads TGCAGTGCTAGCCTCACTAGGGGGCATAGTAGCACAGATACGCAGTATTTT.

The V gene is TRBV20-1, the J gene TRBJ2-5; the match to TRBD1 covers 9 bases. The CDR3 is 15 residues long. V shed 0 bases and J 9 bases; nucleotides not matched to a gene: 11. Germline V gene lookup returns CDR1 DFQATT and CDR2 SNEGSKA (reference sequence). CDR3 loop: CSARDGQGRGEAQYF. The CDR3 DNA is TGCAGTGCTAGAGACGGACAGGGGAGAGGGGAGGCCCAGTACTTC.

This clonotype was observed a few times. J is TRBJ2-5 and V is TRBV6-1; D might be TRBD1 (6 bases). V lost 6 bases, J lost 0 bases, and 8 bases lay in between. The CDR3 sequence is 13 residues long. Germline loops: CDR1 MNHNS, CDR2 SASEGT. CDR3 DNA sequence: TGTGCCAGCAGGAGGGGGTACCAAGAGACCCAGTACTTC. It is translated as CASRRGYQETQYF.

The CDR3 nucleotides are TGCAGTGCTAGGGGTCGGCAGGGTAGCTCCTACGAGCAGTACTTC. Translation gives CSARGRQGSSYEQYF. This rearrangement joins TRBV20-1 to TRBJ2-7, with D perhaps matching TRBD1 (5 bases). CDR3 length: 15 residues. The V and J ends lost 3 bases and 0 bases respectively, with 15 bases between them. Germline V CDR1 and CDR2: DFQATT, SNEGSKA (reference sequence).

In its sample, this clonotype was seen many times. CDR3 in amino acids: CASSSGPNSQETQYF. The DNA of the CDR3 is TGTGCCAGCAGCTCGGGTCCTAATAGCCAAGAGACCCAGTACTTC. The rearrangement uses TRBV13 and TRBJ2-5; D is unresolved. The CDR3 has 15 amino acids. The V end was cut by 4 bases, the J end by 1 base, with 13 bases between. Looked up from germline, CDR1 is PRHDT and CDR2 is FYEKMQ (reference sequence).

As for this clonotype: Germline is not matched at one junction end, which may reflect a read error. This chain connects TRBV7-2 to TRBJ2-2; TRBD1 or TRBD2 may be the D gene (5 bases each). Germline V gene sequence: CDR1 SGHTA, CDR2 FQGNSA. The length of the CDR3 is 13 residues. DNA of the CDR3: TGTGCCAGCAGCTTTAGGGGAACCGGGGAGATGTTTTTT. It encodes CASSFRGTGEMFF.

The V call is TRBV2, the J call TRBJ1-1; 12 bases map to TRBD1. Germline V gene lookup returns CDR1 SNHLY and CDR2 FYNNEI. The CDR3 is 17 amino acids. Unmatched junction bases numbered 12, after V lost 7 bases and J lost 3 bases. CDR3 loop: CASMRGTGGSEDTEAFF. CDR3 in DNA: TGTGCCAGCATGAGGGGGACAGGGGGCTCGGAGGACACTGAAGCTTTCTTT.

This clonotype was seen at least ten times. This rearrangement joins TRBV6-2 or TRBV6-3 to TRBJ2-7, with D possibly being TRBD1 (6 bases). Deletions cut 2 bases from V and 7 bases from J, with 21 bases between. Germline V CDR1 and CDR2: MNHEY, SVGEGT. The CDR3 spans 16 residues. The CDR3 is CASSYATTGDLLEQYF. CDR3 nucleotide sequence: TGTGCCAGCAGTTACGCAACGACAGGAGATCTTTTGGAGCAGTACTTC.

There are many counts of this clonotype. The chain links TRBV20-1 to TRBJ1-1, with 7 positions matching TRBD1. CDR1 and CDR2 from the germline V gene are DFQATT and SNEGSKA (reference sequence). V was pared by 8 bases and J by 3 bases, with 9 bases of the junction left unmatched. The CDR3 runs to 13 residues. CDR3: CSTNRDRYTEAFF. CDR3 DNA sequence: TGCAGTACGAACCGGGACAGATACACTGAAGCTTTCTTT.

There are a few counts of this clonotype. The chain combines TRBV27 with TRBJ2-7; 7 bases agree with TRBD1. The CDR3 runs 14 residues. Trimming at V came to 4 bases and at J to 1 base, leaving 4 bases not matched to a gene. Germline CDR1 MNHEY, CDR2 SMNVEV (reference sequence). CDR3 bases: TGTGCCAGCAGTTACAGGGGCGATTCCTACGAGCAGTACTTC. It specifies CASSYRGDSYEQYF.

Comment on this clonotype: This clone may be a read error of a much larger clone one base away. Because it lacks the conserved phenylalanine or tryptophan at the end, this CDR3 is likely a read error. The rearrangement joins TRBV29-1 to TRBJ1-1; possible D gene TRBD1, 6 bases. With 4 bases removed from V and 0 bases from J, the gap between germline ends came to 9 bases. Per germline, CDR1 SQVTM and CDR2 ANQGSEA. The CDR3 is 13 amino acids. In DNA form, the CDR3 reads TGCAGCGTTGCAGGACAGTTGAACACTGAAGCTTTCGTT. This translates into CSVAGQLNTEAFV.

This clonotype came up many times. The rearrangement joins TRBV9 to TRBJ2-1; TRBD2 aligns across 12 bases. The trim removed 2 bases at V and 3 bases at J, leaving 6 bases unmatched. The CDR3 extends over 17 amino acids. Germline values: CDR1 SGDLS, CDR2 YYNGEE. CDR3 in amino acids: CASSVSSGGAVYNEQFF. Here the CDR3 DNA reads TGTGCCAGCAGCGTTTCTAGCGGGGGGGCGGTCTACAATGAGCAGTTCTTC. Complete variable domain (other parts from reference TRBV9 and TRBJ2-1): DSGVTQTPKHLITATGQRVTLRCSPRSGDLSVYWYQQSLDQGLQFLIQYYNGEERAKGNILERFSAQQFPDLHSELNLSSLELGDSALYFCASSVSSGGAVYNEQFFGPGTRLTVL.

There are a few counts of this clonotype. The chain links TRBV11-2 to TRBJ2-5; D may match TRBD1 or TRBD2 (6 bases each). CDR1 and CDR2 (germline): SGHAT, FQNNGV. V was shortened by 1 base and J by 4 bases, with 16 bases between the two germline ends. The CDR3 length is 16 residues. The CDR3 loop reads CASSLAEGRGRETQYF. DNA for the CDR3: TGTGCCAGCAGCTTAGCGGAGGGCAGGGGAAGAGAGACCCAGTACTTC.

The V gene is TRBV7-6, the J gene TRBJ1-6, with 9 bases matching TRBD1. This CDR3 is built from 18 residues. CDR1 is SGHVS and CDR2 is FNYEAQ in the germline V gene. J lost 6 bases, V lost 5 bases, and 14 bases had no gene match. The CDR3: CASSPGGTGQAFNSPLHF. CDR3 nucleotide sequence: TGTGCCAGCAGCCCCGGGGGGACAGGGCAAGCCTTTAATTCACCCCTCCACTTT.